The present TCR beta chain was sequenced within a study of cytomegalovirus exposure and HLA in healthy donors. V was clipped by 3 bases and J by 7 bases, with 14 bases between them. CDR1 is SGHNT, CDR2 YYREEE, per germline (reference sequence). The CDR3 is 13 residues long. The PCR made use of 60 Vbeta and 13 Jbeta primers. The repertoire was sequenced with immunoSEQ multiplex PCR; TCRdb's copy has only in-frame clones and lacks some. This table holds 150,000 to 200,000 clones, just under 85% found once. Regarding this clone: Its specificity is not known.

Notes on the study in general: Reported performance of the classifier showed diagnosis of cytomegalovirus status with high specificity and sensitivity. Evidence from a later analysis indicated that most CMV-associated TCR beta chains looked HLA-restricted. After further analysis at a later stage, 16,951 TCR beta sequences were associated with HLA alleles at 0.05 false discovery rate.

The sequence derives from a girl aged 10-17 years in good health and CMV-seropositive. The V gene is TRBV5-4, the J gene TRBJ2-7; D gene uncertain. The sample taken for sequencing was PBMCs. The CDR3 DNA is TGTGCCAGCAGCTGGTTACTGACTTCGGAGCAGTACTTC. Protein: CASSWLLTSEQYF.